This T cell receptor (beta chain) is from a study of CD4 T cells in relation to SARS-CoV-2 and coronaviruses. Study-wide background: After around 10 days of antigen culture, PBMC TCR beta CDR3s were sequenced.

Trimming left V 7 bases short and J 5 bases short, with 15 bases between. This CDR3 spans 13 amino acids. Sequencing was performed with immunoSEQ multiplex PCR; in TCRdb, only in-frame clones are kept and a portion is missing. This sample yields 35,000 to 40,000 clones, of which around 77% are seen a single time; around 20% belongs to the top ten. In the case of this clone: What it recognizes is unknown.

The sequence derives from an adult with COVID-19. The sequencing input was memory CD4+ T cells from PBMCs, cultured in vitro. J is TRBJ2-7 and V is TRBV12-3 or TRBV12-4; D remains unclear. The CDR3 loop is CASTSSLDHEQYF. The CDR3 coding sequence is TGTGCCAGCACCTCCTCGTTAGACCACGAGCAGTACTTC.